One and the same sample provided the 32 T cell receptor beta chains below, sequenced in a study of blood T cells in healthy people across ages. Using a J-beta primer mix together with a sample-barcoded 5' primer, a second PCR was run for 7 to 11 cycles. TCRdb ran MiXCR on the 5' RACE reads and lists one entry per CDR3 protein. In the table there are 850,000 to 1,300,000 distinct CDR3 sequences, 40% to 50% of which are singletons. The sequenced sample consisted of blood. The receptors originated from a woman in her sixties or seventies in good health.

This clonotype was seen repeatedly, ten times or more. V is TRBV13 and J is TRBJ2-5; 9 nucleotides match TRBD2. V lost 8 bases to trimming and J lost 5 bases; unmatched junction nucleotides: 6. This CDR3 is built from 13 residues. The germline V gene encodes CDR1 PRHDT and CDR2 FYEKMQ (reference sequence). In DNA form, the CDR3 reads TGTGCCAGCGGTCGAAGCGGGGGGGAGACCCAGTACTTC. This gives the protein CASGRSGGETQYF.

This rearrangement joins TRBV2 to TRBJ2-7; D unclear. Germline V gene sequence: CDR1 SNHLY, CDR2 FYNNEI. V was clipped by 8 bases and J by 5 bases, with 7 bases between them. There are 10 residues in the CDR3. The CDR3 reads CASLLNEQYF. The CDR3 nucleotides read TGTGCCAGCCTCCTAAACGAGCAGTACTTC.

This clonotype was detected only a few times. The V gene is TRBV7-9, the J gene TRBJ2-5; D perhaps matches TRBD2 (7 bases). Trimming removed 5 bases from V and 2 bases from J, with 30 bases in between. The CDR3 spans 20 residues. CDR1 SEHNR and CDR2 FQNEAQ come from the germline V gene (reference sequence). CDR3 residues: CASSPRGRGHGQKRQETQYF. CDR3 bases: TGTGCCAGCAGCCCCCGAGGGAGGGGCCATGGACAGAAACGGCAAGAGACCCAGTACTTC.

This chain connects TRBV29-1 to TRBJ1-4; TRBD1 agrees at 7 bases. The germline V gene encodes CDR1 SQVTM and CDR2 ANQGSEA. The CDR3 covers 14 residues. After removal of 6 bases from V and 5 bases from J, the junction contained 9 bases not matched to a gene. The chain's CDR3 is CSVADRVGNEKLFF. The CDR3 DNA follows: TGCAGCGTCGCCGACAGGGTAGGGAATGAAAAACTGTTTTTT.

V gene TRBV3-1 combines with J gene TRBJ2-7, with 7 bases fitting TRBD1. V shed 3 bases and J 3 bases; nucleotides not matched to a gene: 2. In germline, CDR1 is LGHDT, CDR2 YNNKEL (reference sequence). CDR3 length equals 13 residues. CDR3 amino acids: CASSQRGLYEQYF. The CDR3 DNA is TGTGCCAGCAGCCAGAGGGGGCTCTACGAGCAGTACTTC.

This clonotype was seen only a few times. V is TRBV29-1 and J is TRBJ1-2, with D possibly matching TRBD1 (5 bases). The germline gives CDR1 SQVTM, CDR2 ANQGSEA. The CDR3 runs 13 residues. The germline V and J ends were trimmed by 8 bases and 7 bases, with 20 bases remaining between them. CDR3 bases: TGCAGCTCGGGAGGAGGGGATTTTGGTGGCTACACCTTC. Residues: CSSGGGDFGGYTF.

This clonotype was counted only a few times. The genes are TRBV6-6 and TRBJ2-7; 9 positions agree with TRBD2. From germline, CDR1 is MNHNY and CDR2 SVGAGI (reference sequence). The CDR3 length is 15 residues. J lost 1 base, V lost 2 bases, and 3 bases had no gene match. The CDR3 nucleotides are TGTGCCAGCAGTTACGCGGGAGGGCCATCCTACGAGCAGTACTTC. Residues: CASSYAGGPSYEQYF.

J is TRBJ1-1 and V is TRBV4-2; D remains ambiguous. The CDR3 is 14 residues long. V dropped 1 base and J dropped 2 bases, with 8 bases sitting between them. Germline CDR1 LGHNA, CDR2 YNFKEQ. CDR3 in amino acids: CASSQAEGNTEAFF. CDR3 sequence (DNA): TGTGCCAGCAGCCAAGCCGAGGGCAACACTGAAGCTTTCTTT.

The chain combines TRBV10-3 with TRBJ2-5; D is unresolved. With 3 bases removed from V and 2 bases from J, the gap between germline ends came to 13 bases. This CDR3 has 15 amino acids. The germline V gene encodes CDR1 ENHRY and CDR2 SYGVKD. The CDR3 protein is CAISDSRLRQETQYF. CDR3 DNA: TGTGCCATCAGTGATTCGCGCTTACGACAAGAGACCCAGTACTTC.

This clonotype was counted once. This rearrangement joins TRBV20-1 to TRBJ1-2; 7 bases agree with TRBD1. Per the germline V gene, CDR1 is DFQATT and CDR2 is SNEGSKA (reference sequence). The CDR3 covers 13 residues. Trimming cost V 4 bases and J 8 bases; bases outside gene matches: 10. This chain's CDR3 is CSANQGGGGGYTF. As DNA, the CDR3 is TGCAGTGCTAACCAGGGGGGTGGAGGAGGCTACACCTTC.

This chain joins TRBV9 and TRBJ2-5; 10 bases are a match to TRBD2. CDR3 size: 17 residues. The germline gives CDR1 SGDLS, CDR2 YYNGEE. J gave up 0 bases and V 7 bases, and 12 bases lay outside the gene matches. The CDR3 sequence is CASVGVAGGPYQETQYF. The CDR3 bases are TGTGCCAGCGTAGGAGTAGCGGGAGGCCCGTACCAAGAGACCCAGTACTTC.

The V gene is TRBV9, the J gene TRBJ2-3; D is unresolved. The ends were cut back, 2 bases at V and 4 bases at J, with 8 bases in the middle. The CDR3 covers 13 residues. Per the germline V gene, CDR1 is SGDLS and CDR2 is YYNGEE. The CDR3 sequence: CASSVGEADTQYF. Here the CDR3 DNA reads TGTGCCAGCAGCGTTGGCGAGGCAGATACGCAGTATTTT. The variable domain in full, completed from reference TRBV9 and TRBJ2-3, reads DSGVTQTPKHLITATGQRVTLRCSPRSGDLSVYWYQQSLDQGLQFLIQYYNGEERAKGNILERFSAQQFPDLHSELNLSSLELGDSALYFCASSVGEADTQYFGPGTRLTVL.

V is TRBV7-9 and J is TRBJ2-1; D possibly corresponds to TRBD2 (7 bases). The CDR3 sequence is 17 residues long. Germline V lookup: CDR1 SEHNR, CDR2 FQNEAQ (reference sequence). V was shortened by 1 base and J by 4 bases, with 17 bases between the two germline ends. CDR3 DNA sequence: TGTGCCAGCAGCTTAGGGCGGCGGGGGACATCTTACAATGAGCAGTTCTTC. The encoded protein is CASSLGRRGTSYNEQFF.

J is TRBJ2-7 and V is TRBV20-1; TRBD2 matches at 10 bases. The germline CDR1 and CDR2 sequences are DFQATT and SNEGSKA (reference sequence). The CDR3 loop spans 15 amino acids. Trimming at V came to 3 bases and at J to 0 bases, leaving 5 bases not matched to a gene. The CDR3 region has the DNA TGCAGTGCTAGCCAACTAGCGGGGAGCTCCTACGAGCAGTACTTC. Its translation is CSASQLAGSSYEQYF.

V gene TRBV28 combines with J gene TRBJ2-5, with 9 bases fitting TRBD2. Trimming removed 6 bases from V and 3 bases from J; junction bases left unmatched: 11. The CDR3 contains 16 residues. Germline assignment: CDR1 MDHEN and CDR2 SYDVKM. This CDR3 reads CASSPIGLAGKETQYF. CDR3 nucleotide sequence: TGTGCCAGCAGCCCGATTGGGCTAGCGGGGAAAGAGACCCAGTACTTC.

The sample holds a few counts of this clonotype. The rearrangement links TRBV7-2 to TRBJ2-7, with D perhaps matching TRBD1 (6 bases). V was trimmed by 2 bases and J by 3 bases, leaving 11 bases between them. This CDR3 has 14 amino acids. Per germline, CDR1 SGHTA and CDR2 FQGNSA. The CDR3 DNA sequence: TGTGCCAGCAGCTTAAAGTACAGGGACTACGAGCAGTACTTC. Its translation is CASSLKYRDYEQYF.

This clonotype was seen only a few times. J is TRBJ2-1 and V is TRBV18, with 8 bases matching TRBD2. V lost 4 bases and J lost 7; bases outside the gene matches: 9. The CDR3 extends over 15 amino acids. Germline CDR1 and CDR2: KGHSH and LQKENI. The CDR3: CASSRSGKIENEQFF. The DNA for the CDR3 is TGTGCCAGCTCACGTAGCGGGAAGATAGAGAATGAGCAGTTCTTC.

This rearrangement joins TRBV5-4 to TRBJ2-6; D remains unclear. CDR1 and CDR2 from the germline V gene are SGHNT and YYREEE (reference sequence). This CDR3 contains 16 residues. Deletions cut 0 bases from V and 0 bases from J, with 7 bases between. The CDR3 DNA sequence: TGTGCCAGCAGCTTGGGACGGTTCTCTGGGGCCAACGTCCTGACTTTC. It translates to CASSLGRFSGANVLTF.

The chain uses TRBV7-9 and TRBJ1-4; D possibly corresponds to TRBD1 (5 bases). The CDR3 sequence is 13 residues long. The V end lost 8 bases, the J end lost 8 bases, and 15 bases lay between the germline ends. CDR1 and CDR2 from the germline V gene are SEHNR and FQNEAQ (reference sequence). The DNA of the CDR3 is TGTGCCAGCGACACGGACAAGTCCGAAAAACTGTTTTTT. Translation: CASDTDKSEKLFF.

The chain employs TRBV15 and TRBJ2-1; D gene uncertain. The J call is in doubt because the DNA end fits TRBJ2-7 better. Germline V CDR1 and CDR2: LNHNV, YYDKDF (reference sequence). The CDR3 consists of 12 residues. The CDR3 bases are TGTGCCACCAGCCCGAACTACAATGAGCAGTACTTC. Its protein is CATSPNYNEQYF.

V usage is TRBV12-3 or TRBV12-4 and J usage is TRBJ2-2; 7 bases are shared with TRBD1. The CDR3 runs 16 residues. With V trimmed by 7 bases and J by 1 base, 9 bases remained unmatched. For the CDR3, the DNA is TGTGCCAGCACCTTAGGGACAGCGATGAACACCGGGGAGCTGTTTTTT. It yields the protein CASTLGTAMNTGELFF.

This clonotype showed up many times. This may come from a read error, since a much larger clone is one base off. The CDR3 here is CASSYGRTDSGANVLTF. Written as DNA, the CDR3 is TGTGCCAGCAGTTACGGAAGGACAGACTCTGGGGCCAACGTCCTGACTTTC. The chain employs TRBV6-5 and TRBJ2-6, with TRBD1 as a possible D gene (6 bases). This CDR3 region has 17 residues. CDR1 and CDR2 from the germline V gene are MNHEY and SVGAGI. Trimming shortened V by 2 bases and J by 0 bases, and 11 bases separated the two germline ends.

This clonotype showed up many times. The chain is built from TRBV20-1 and TRBJ2-3; 9 nucleotides agree with TRBD2. The CDR3 is made up of 14 amino acids. Trimming took 6 bases from V and 6 from J; bases not matched to a gene: 10. Germline CDR1 is DFQATT and CDR2 is SNEGSKA (reference sequence). In DNA form, the CDR3 reads TGCAGTGCCTCGTTAGCGGGAGAGGGTGATACGCAGTATTTT. Its protein is CSASLAGEGDTQYF.

The chain combines TRBV2 with TRBJ2-1, with 7 bases that match TRBD2. The J segment lost 5 bases and the V segment lost 5 bases, leaving 6 bases of the junction unmatched. Germline loops: CDR1 SNHLY, CDR2 FYNNEI. The CDR3 totals 14 residues. The CDR3 coding sequence is TGTGCCAGCAGTTCCCGGGACTACGACAATGAGCAGTTCTTC. This sequence encodes CASSSRDYDNEQFF.

This clonotype was counted only a few times. The V call is TRBV7-3, the J call TRBJ2-3; D gene ambiguous. Trimming removed 5 bases at V and 3 bases at J, with 15 bases between. Germline V gene sequence: CDR1 SGHTA, CDR2 FQGTGA. The CDR3 length is 15 residues. The DNA of the CDR3 is TGTGCCAGCAGCCCGACAAGTCGGCCGACAGATACGCAGTATTTT. Its translation: CASSPTSRPTDTQYF.

The CDR3 protein is CSVELNLVGTEAFF. DNA for the CDR3: TGCAGCGTTGAGTTGAATTTAGTGGGAACTGAAGCTTTCTTT. The V gene is TRBV29-1, the J gene TRBJ1-1; D gene ambiguous. V was clipped by 3 bases and J by 5 bases, with 16 bases between them. The length of the CDR3 is 14 residues. Germline values: CDR1 SQVTM, CDR2 ANQGSEA. Variable domain in full (rest from reference TRBV29-1 and TRBJ1-1): SAVISQKPSRDICQRGTSLTIQCQVDSQVTMMFWYRQQPGQSLTLIATANQGSEATYESGFVIDKFPISRPNLTFSTLTVSNMSPEDSSIYLCSVELNLVGTEAFFGQGTRLTVV.

The chain combines TRBV7-2 with TRBJ2-1; D is perhaps TRBD2 (7 bases). Germline V gene data show CDR1 as SGHTA and CDR2 as FQGNSA. V gave up 5 bases and J gave up 14 bases, with 19 bases separating them. This CDR3 is 13 amino acids long. The CDR3 DNA reads TGTGCCAGCAGCGACGGGGGGCTAGAATCGGAGTTCTTC. It translates to CASSDGGLESEFF.

Here the CDR3 DNA reads TGTGCCAGCAGCCGCCGGACAGGGGGATCGGGAACTGAAGCTTTCTTT. This encodes CASSRRTGGSGTEAFF. The chain links TRBV5-5 to TRBJ1-1; 10 bases map to TRBD1. The CDR3 runs 16 residues. The germline V gene encodes CDR1 SGHKS and CDR2 YYEKEE (reference sequence). The V and J ends lost 4 bases and 5 bases, in that order; junction bases with no gene match: 11.

This rearrangement joins TRBV15 to TRBJ2-7; 7 bases fit TRBD2. V was pared by 1 base and J by 3 bases, with 3 bases of the junction left unmatched. CDR3 length: 14 residues. Germline V gene lookup returns CDR1 LNHNV and CDR2 YYDKDF (reference sequence). The chain's CDR3 is CATSRGGGGYEQYF. DNA for the CDR3: TGTGCCACCAGCAGAGGCGGGGGAGGCTACGAGCAGTACTTC.

This sequence joins TRBV11-2 and TRBJ2-7, with TRBD1 as a possible D gene (5 bases). The CDR3 runs 15 residues. The germline V gene encodes CDR1 SGHAT and CDR2 FQNNGV. V was shortened by 4 bases and J by 9 bases, with 22 bases between the two germline ends. The CDR3 DNA is TGTGCCAGCAGCTCCTGGCGTAGGGGTTTTGGCGGGCAGTACTTC. Residues: CASSSWRRGFGGQYF.

The chain couples TRBV5-1 to TRBJ1-2; D ambiguous. Trimming removed 0 bases at V and 4 bases at J, with 7 bases between. The CDR3 runs to 13 residues. In germline, CDR1 is SGHRS, CDR2 YFSETQ. CDR3 loop: CASSLDVSYGYTF. The CDR3 DNA reads as TGCGCCAGCAGCTTGGACGTTAGCTATGGCTACACCTTC.

The chain employs TRBV12-3 or TRBV12-4 and TRBJ2-1, with 7 bases matching TRBD1. The CDR3 has 15 amino acids. The junction had 17 bases not matched to a gene; V was cut back by 5 bases and J by 13 bases. This CDR3 reads CASSLLRDSVFLQFF. The DNA for the CDR3 is TGTGCCAGCAGTCTCCTTCGGGACAGCGTTTTCTTACAGTTCTTC.